Sequencing of this T cell receptor (beta chain) was carried out in a study of blood T cell repertoires in COVID-19. Turning to the study itself: Collection of acute and convalescent COVID-19 samples took place in the United States, Italy and Spain. Nucleic acid was either cDNA or gDNA, and it came from T cells, B-cell-depleted T cells, or PBMCs.

Original processing methods: The assay estimated nucleated cells by amplifying reference gene primers. Method: immunoSEQ multiplex PCR; TCRdb's copy keeps in-frame clones and lacks some. The V and J calls and clone size are taken from that table; D and trimming were inferred from the DNA. The data show roughly 140,000 clones, roughly 84% seen once. The specimen sequenced was peripheral blood. The sequence was obtained from a woman in her fifties or sixties in a cohort sampled during active or convalescent COVID-19.

CDR3 DNA sequence: TGTGCCACCAGTGATTGGGGAGGAGACAGAGTTGGTGAGCAGTTCTTC. Protein sequence: CATSDWGGDRVGEQFF. The V and J genes are TRBV24-1 and TRBJ2-1, with D possibly TRBD2 on 6 matching bases. CDR3 size: 16 residues. Germline values: CDR1 KGHDR, CDR2 SFDVKD. The germline V and J ends were trimmed by 2 bases and 9 bases, with 19 bases remaining between them.